This TCR beta chain was profiled in a study of cytomegalovirus exposure and HLA in healthy donors. Study findings and constraints: Across donors, sequencing depth was assumed by presence/absence analyses to be roughly uniform.

The PCR was carried out with 60 Vbeta primers and 13 Jbeta primers. Profiled with immunoSEQ multiplex PCR; TCRdb holds only in-frame clones, not every one. Of 150,000 to 200,000 clones listed, about 77% were seen once; the top ten hold about 2.6%. V lost 1 base, J lost 2 bases, and 5 bases stayed unmatched. The CDR3 contains 17 residues. From germline, CDR1 is MDHEN and CDR2 SYDVKM. Healthy bone marrow donors formed the donor group. Turning to this clone: Its antigen remains unknown.

The chain combines TRBV28 with TRBJ2-7; 13 bases agree with TRBD2. The material sequenced was PBMCs. The sequence was obtained from a female donor in good health and CMV-seronegative. The CDR3 DNA follows: TGTGCCAGCAGTTTATCGAGACTAGCGGGGGGCACCTACGAGCAGTACTTC. This codes for CASSLSRLAGGTYEQYF.